This T cell receptor (beta chain) was documented in a study of OX40 agonist ivuxolimab in advanced cancers. The assay was immunoSEQ multiplex PCR, and TCRdb's table has in-frame clones only and misses some. The top ten clones hold over 3% of a sample with 65,000 to 95,000 clones, approximately 86% of them seen once. Points from the study as a whole: In the 0.1 to 3.0 mg/kg range, CD4+ and CD8+ blood T cells had expanded clonally by week 6. Still undetermined is the antigen specificity of the expanded peripheral T cells.

Turning to this clone: The target antigen is unknown.

Sequenced here: CD4+ or CD8+ T cells sorted from blood, sampled in a trial of the OX40 agonist ivuxolimab. The origin of this receptor is an adult with an advanced solid tumor such as melanoma, head and neck, liver or kidney cancer.

The DNA for the CDR3 is TGTGCCAGCATGGTTTATCCCGAGCAGTACTTC. Protein sequence: CASMVYPEQYF. The chain couples TRBV2 to TRBJ2-5; no firm D call. With the DNA end fitting TRBJ2-7 better, the J assignment may be wrong. The CDR3 runs to 11 residues. Germline-derived CDR1 and CDR2 are SNHLY and FYNNEI.